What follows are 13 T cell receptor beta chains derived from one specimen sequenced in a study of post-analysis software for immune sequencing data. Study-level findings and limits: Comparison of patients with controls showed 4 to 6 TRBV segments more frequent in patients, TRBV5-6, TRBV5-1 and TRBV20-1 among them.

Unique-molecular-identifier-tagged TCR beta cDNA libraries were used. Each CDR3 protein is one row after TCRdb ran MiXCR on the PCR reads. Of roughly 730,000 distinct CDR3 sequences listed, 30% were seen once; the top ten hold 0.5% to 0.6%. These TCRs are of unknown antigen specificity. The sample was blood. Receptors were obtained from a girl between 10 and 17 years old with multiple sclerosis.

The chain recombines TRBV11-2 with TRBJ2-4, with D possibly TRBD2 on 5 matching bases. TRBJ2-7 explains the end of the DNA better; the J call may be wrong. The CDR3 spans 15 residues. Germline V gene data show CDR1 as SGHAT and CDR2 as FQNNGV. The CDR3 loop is CASSLVGGFSYEQYF. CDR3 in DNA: TGTGCCAGCAGCTTAGTGGGCGGGTTCTCCTACGAGCAGTACTTC.

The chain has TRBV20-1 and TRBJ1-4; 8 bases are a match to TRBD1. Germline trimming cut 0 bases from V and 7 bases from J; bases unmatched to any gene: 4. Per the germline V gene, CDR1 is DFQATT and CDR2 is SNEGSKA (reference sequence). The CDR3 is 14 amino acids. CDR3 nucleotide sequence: TGCAGTGCTAGAGATCAACAGGGGGGTGAAAAACTGTTTTTT. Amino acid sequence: CSARDQQGGEKLFF.

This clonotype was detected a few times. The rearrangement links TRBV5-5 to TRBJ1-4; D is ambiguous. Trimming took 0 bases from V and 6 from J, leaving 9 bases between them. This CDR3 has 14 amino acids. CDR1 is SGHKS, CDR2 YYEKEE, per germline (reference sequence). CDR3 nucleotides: TGTGCCAGCAGCTTGGGGGCAGGAGATGAAAAACTGTTTTTT. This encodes CASSLGAGDEKLFF.

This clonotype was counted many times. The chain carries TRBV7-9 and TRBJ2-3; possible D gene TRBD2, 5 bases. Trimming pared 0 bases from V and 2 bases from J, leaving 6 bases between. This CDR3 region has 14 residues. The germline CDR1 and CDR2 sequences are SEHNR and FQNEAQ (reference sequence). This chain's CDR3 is CASSLAADTDTQYF. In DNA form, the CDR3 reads TGTGCCAGCAGCTTAGCAGCGGACACAGATACGCAGTATTTT.

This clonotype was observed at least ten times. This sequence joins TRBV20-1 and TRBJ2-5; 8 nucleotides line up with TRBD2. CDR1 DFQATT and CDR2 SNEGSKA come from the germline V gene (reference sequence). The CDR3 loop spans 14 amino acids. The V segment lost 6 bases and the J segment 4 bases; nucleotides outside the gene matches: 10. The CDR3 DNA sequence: TGCAGTGCCCCTATCTCCCTAGCGGGAGAGACCCAGTACTTC. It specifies CSAPISLAGETQYF.

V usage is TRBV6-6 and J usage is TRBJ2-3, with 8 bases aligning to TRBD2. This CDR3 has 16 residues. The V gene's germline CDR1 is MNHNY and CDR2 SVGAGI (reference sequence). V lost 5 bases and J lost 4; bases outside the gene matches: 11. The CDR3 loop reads CASSTPAGAGPDTQYF. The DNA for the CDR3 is TGTGCCAGCAGTACTCCAGCGGGGGCGGGCCCAGATACGCAGTATTTT.

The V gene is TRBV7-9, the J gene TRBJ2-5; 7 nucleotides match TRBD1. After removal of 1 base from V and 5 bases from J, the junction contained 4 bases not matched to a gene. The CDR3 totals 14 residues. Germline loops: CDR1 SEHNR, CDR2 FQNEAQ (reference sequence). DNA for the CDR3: TGTGCCAGCAGCTTAGTGCAGGGGGAGGAGACCCAGTACTTC. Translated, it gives CASSLVQGEETQYF.

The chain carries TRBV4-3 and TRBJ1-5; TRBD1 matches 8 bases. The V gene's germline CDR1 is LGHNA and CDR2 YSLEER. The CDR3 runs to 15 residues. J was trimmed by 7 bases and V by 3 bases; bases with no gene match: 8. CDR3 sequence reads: CASSQRTGSGQPQHF. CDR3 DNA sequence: TGCGCCAGCAGCCAGAGGACAGGGTCAGGGCAGCCCCAGCATTTT.

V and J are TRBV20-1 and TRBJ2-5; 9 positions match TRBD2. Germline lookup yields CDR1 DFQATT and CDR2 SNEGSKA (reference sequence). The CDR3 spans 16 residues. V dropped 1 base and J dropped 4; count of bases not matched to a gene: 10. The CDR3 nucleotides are TGCAGTGCTAGAGTTCCACGAGCGGGAGGTTTAGAGACCCAGTACTTC. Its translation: CSARVPRAGGLETQYF.

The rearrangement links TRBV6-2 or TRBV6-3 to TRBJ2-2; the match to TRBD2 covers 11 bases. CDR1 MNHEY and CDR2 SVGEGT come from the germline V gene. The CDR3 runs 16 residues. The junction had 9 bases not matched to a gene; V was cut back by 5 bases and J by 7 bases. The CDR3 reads CASSPPLAGVDGELFF. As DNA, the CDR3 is TGTGCCAGCAGTCCCCCACTAGCGGGAGTAGACGGGGAGCTGTTTTTT.

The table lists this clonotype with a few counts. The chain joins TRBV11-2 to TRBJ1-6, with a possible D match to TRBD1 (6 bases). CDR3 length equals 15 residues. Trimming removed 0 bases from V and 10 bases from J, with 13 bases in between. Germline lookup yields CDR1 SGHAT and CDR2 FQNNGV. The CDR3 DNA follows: TGTGCCAGCAGCTTAGATCAGGGGTATCAGTCACCCCTCCACTTT. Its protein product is CASSLDQGYQSPLHF.

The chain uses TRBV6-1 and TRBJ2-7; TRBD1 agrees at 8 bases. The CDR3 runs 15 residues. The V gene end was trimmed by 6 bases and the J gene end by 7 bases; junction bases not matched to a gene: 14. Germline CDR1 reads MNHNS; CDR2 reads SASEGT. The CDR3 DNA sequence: TGTGCCAGCAGCGGAGGGACAGGCTTTTGGTGGGAGCAGTACTTC. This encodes CASSGGTGFWWEQYF.

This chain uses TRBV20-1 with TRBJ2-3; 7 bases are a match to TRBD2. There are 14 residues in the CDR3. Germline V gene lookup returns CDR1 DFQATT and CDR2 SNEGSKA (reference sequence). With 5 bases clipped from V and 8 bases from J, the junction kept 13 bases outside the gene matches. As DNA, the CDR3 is TGCAGTGCTGGGGCGCCTAGCGGCCTAGTTACGCAGTATTTT. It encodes CSAGAPSGLVTQYF.